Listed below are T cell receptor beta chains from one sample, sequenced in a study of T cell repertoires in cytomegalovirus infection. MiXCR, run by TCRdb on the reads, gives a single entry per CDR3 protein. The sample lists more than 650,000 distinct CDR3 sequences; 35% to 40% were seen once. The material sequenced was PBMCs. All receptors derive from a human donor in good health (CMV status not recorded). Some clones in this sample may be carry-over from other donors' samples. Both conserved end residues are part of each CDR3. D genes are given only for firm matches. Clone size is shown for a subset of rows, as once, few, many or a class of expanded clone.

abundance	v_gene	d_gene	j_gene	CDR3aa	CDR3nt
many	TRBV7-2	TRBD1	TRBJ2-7	CASTPGQGSYEQYF	TGTGCCAGCACCCCGGGACAGGGTTCCTACGAGCAGTACTTC
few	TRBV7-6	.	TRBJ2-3	CASSLAEGFGTDTQYF	TGTGCTAGCAGCTTAGCGGAGGGATTCGGCACAGATACGCAGTATTTT
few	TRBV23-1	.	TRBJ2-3	CASNLDGAMQYF	TGCGCCAGCAACCTCGACGGAGCCATGCAGTATTTT
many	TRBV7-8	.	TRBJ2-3	CASSLESGFTDTQYF	TGTGCCAGCAGCTTAGAGTCAGGCTTCACAGATACGCAGTATTTT
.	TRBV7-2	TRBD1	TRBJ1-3	CASSLGETGSSGNTIYF	TGTGCCAGCAGCTTGGGGGAGACAGGGTCATCTGGAAACACCATATATTTT
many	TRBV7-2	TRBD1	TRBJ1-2	CASSSAGQGVGYTF	TGTGCCAGCAGCTCCGCCGGACAGGGCGTTGGCTACACCTTC
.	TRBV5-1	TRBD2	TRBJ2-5	CASSPGTSGSGETQYF	TGCGCCAGCAGCCCAGGGACTAGCGGGAGTGGAGAGACCCAGTACTTC
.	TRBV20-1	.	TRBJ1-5	CSALKTPENGNQPQHF	TGCAGTGCTTTAAAAACCCCAGAAAATGGCAATCAGCCCCAGCATTTT
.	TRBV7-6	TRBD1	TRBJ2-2	CASRLTGGTGELFF	TGTGCCAGCAGGTTGACAGGGGGCACCGGGGAGCTGTTTTTT
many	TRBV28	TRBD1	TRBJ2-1	CASSLYPAPGQVDNEQFF	TGTGCCAGCAGTTTATACCCGGCCCCGGGACAGGTCGACAATGAGCAGTTCTTC
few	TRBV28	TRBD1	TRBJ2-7	CASSLWRQGSHEQYF	TGTGCCAGCAGTTTATGGAGACAGGGAAGCCACGAGCAGTACTTC
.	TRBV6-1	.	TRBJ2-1	CASTRPASSVNEQFF	TGTGCCAGCACCAGGCCGGCTAGCTCTGTCAATGAGCAGTTCTTC
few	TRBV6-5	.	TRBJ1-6	CASSYSTGRKGGNSPLHF	TGTGCCAGCAGTTACTCGACCGGCCGTAAGGGTGGAAATTCACCCCTCCACTTT
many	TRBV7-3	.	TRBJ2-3	CASSLDSTDTQYF	TGTGCCAGCAGCTTGGACTCCACAGATACGCAGTATTTT
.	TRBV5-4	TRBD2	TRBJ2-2	CASSLGSGRVGALFF	TGTGCCAGCAGCTTGGGCAGCGGGAGGGTCGGGGCGCTGTTTTTT
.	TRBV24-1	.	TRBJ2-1	CATSKVTPGDNEQFF	TGTGCCACCAGTAAGGTGACACCCGGGGACAATGAGCAGTTCTTC
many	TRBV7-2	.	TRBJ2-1	CASSPLLGNEQFF	TGTGCCAGCAGCCCTCTGCTTGGGAATGAGCAGTTCTTC
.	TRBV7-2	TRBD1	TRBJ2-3	CASSLLARGTDTQYF	TGTGCCAGCAGCTTACTGGCCAGGGGGACAGATACGCAGTATTTT
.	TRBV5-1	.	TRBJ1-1	CASSGRTKGGEAFF	TGCGCCAGCAGCGGAAGGACGAAGGGAGGTGAAGCTTTCTTT
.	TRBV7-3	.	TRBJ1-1	CASSLGTEGPRFF	TGTGCCAGCAGCTTAGGGACGGAGGGGCCTAGGTTCTTT
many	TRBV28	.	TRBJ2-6	CASTFSGANVLTF	TGTGCCAGCACCTTCTCTGGGGCCAACGTCCTGACTTTC
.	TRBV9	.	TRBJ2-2	CASSGPRPTGINTGELFF	TGTGCCAGCAGCGGACCCCGCCCGACCGGAATCAACACCGGGGAGCTGTTTTTT
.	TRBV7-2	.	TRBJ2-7	CASSPRPPRAYEQYF	TGTGCCAGCAGCCCCAGGCCTCCCCGGGCCTACGAGCAGTACTTC
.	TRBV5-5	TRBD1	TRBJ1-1	CASSLWTGENTEAFF	TGTGCCAGCAGCTTGTGGACAGGGGAAAACACTGAAGCTTTCTTT
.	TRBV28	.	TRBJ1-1	CASSFGNQAFF	TGTGCCAGCAGTTTCGGGAACCAAGCTTTCTTT
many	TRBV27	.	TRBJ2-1	CASSLHAGSTYNEQFF	TGTGCCAGCAGTTTACATGCGGGATCGACATACAATGAGCAGTTCTTC
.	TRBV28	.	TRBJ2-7	CASSPSGRKSSYEQYF	TGTGCCAGCAGTCCGTCGGGACGGAAATCCTCCTACGAGCAGTACTTC
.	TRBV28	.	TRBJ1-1	CAANERAGAAFF	TGTGCCGCCAACGAAAGGGCGGGAGCAGCTTTCTTT
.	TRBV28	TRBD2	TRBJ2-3	CASRDRLAGAIPTDTQYF	TGTGCCAGCAGGGACCGACTAGCGGGAGCCATCCCTACAGATACGCAGTATTTT
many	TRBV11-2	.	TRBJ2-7	CASSLGTDEQYF	TGTGCCAGCAGCTTAGGGACCGACGAGCAGTACTTC